This T cell receptor beta chain was identified in a study of OX40 agonist ivuxolimab in advanced cancers. Background for the entire study: The costimulatory receptor OX40 (CD134) was targeted by ivuxolimab, a fully human IgG2 agonistic monoclonal antibody. The monotherapy dose-escalation portion (N of about 52 patients) of the phase I ivuxolimab trial is reported in the paper. Intravenous ivuxolimab was administered to patients every 2 weeks at six dose levels: 0.01, 0.1, 0.3, 1.5, 3 and 10 mg/kg. Patients were allowed to have had prior anti-PD-1, anti-PD-L1 or anti-CTLA-4 therapy, and 40% of the dose-escalation patients had been treated with checkpoint inhibitors. Partial responses occurred in three dose-escalation patients: two with cutaneous melanoma and one with hepatocellular carcinoma. Among the 50 to 55 dose-escalation patients, 19 had hepatocellular carcinoma, 15 melanoma, 9 renal cell carcinoma and 9 head and neck cancer. A male proportion of 82.7% and a mean age of about 60 years, ranging from roughly 23 to 79, were recorded for the dose-escalation cohort. Peripheral TCRbeta sequencing aimed to test whether ivuxolimab altered TCR sequence diversity and caused clonal T-cell expansion.

This clone was detected only a few times. No cognate antigen has been identified for it. It has no much larger one-base neighbor in the sample; base qualities were not kept. To sequence the TCRbeta CDR3 region, genomic DNA was isolated from the sorted cells. The immunoSEQ Assay was used for sequencing of TCRbeta CDR3 regions. Here the immuneACCESS table is served through TCRdb, limited to in-frame sequences with V and J called. Missing clones are a known gap in these copies; in checked studies unresolved V genes cover under half, and the rest lacks a known reason. The table for this sample lists approximately 60,000 clones; roughly 80% of them were counted only once. The ten most abundant clones make up approximately 5.2% of the sample. V is clipped by 7 bases and J by 4 bases, and the sequence between their germline boundaries is 10 bases long. The CDR3 measures 11 amino acids from cysteine to phenylalanine. Kept here is only the CDR3 DNA, which spans 33 bases and is read in frame from base 1. CDR1 and CDR2, looked up from the germline V gene (reference sequence), are DFQATT and SNEGSKA.

Study-level results and caveats: Clonal expansion of both CD4+ and CD8+ blood T cells was observed from baseline to week 6 at doses 0.1 to 3.0 mg/kg. On average, CD8+ T cells showed more expanded clones than CD4+ T cells after ivuxolimab. The antigen specificity of the clonally expanded peripheral T cells was not determined. In the 0.1-3.0 mg/kg groups, partial responders were among the patients with the lowest normalized peripheral clonal expansion, particularly in CD8+ T cells. Low levels of normalized T-cell clonal expansion were also shown by some nonresponding patients.

The trial excluded patients who had a history of autoimmune disease or who were on systemic immunosuppression. Peripheral blood for TCR sequencing was collected from all dose cohorts at baseline, on cycle 4 day 1, and on cycle 7 day 1. The samples were drawn from a first-in-human, open-label, multicenter phase I dose-escalation trial of ivuxolimab. The trial enrolled adults with locally advanced or metastatic head and neck squamous cell, hepatocellular, melanoma or renal cell carcinoma. Before TCR sequencing, CD4+ T cells and CD8+ T cells from peripheral blood were sorted into separate populations.

The sequence joins TRBV20-1 to TRBJ1-2, with TRBD1 as a weak D call on 6 bases. The receptor's source is an adult with an advanced solid tumor such as melanoma, head and neck, liver or kidney cancer. Source: CD4+ or CD8+ T cells sorted from blood, taken in a trial of the OX40 agonist ivuxolimab. CDR3 sequence: CSVPGVYGYTF. In nucleotides, the sequence is TGCAGTGTTCCAGGGGTCTATGGCTACACCTTC.